The clone carrying this TCR beta chain was found many times. The antigen is not known. The CDR3 is 13 residues long. The germline V gene encodes CDR1 SGHTA and CDR2 FQGNSA. Trimming left V 1 base short and J 6 bases short, with 9 bases between. The data originate from a study of glioma-infiltrating T cells. TCR alpha and beta CDR3 regions were amplified from RNA using iRepertoire nested multiplex PCR. Tissue mRNA or PBMC total RNA, roughly 90-450 ng, went into one-step reverse transcription and amplification. TCRdb ran MiXCR on the multiplex PCR reads and lists one entry per CDR3 protein. Of thousands of distinct CDR3 sequences listed, around 30% are singletons. The study's findings and limits: Tissue-blood divergence was below expectation in non-neoplastic patients, above in gliomas. CDR3 overlap between tissue and blood was very small.

The chain links TRBV7-2 to TRBJ1-1; D is unclear. What was sequenced was glioma tissue, nonneoplastic brain tissue, or PBMCs (not recorded which). The receptor's source is a human donor with low-grade glioma or glioblastoma, undergoing nonglioma brain surgery, or in good health (not recorded which). The CDR3 is CASSLEAAAEAFF. The CDR3, as DNA: TGTGCCAGCAGCTTAGAGGCAGCTGCTGAAGCTTTCTTT.